Shown below are 25 T cell receptor beta chains from a single sample sequenced in a study of beta chain features in type 1 diabetes. Study-wide points: There was a moderate but significant shortening of TCRB CDR3s in all four CD4+ subsets of Type 1 diabetes patients.

As every portion of the isolated RNA was reverse transcribed, the sequencing read expressed TCRB transcripts. TCRdb's table, derived via immunoSEQ multiplex PCR, lists solely in-frame clones and lacks some. The table shows 50,000 to 70,000 clones, with roughly 52% occurring only once. No antigen is known for these receptors. Sequences were obtained from Tregs from blood. Every receptor here comes from a middle-aged woman with type 1 diabetes.

This clone occurred a few times. The chain links TRBV7-2 to TRBJ1-1, with a possible D match to TRBD1 (6 bases). V was trimmed by 5 bases and J by 1 base, leaving 8 bases between them. Germline lookup yields CDR1 SGHTA and CDR2 FQGNSA. The CDR3 sequence is 13 residues long. The CDR3 region is CASSPQGNTEAFF. CDR3 DNA sequence: TGTGCCAGCAGCCCACAGGGGAACACTGAAGCTTTCTTT.

The chain carries TRBV5-1 and TRBJ2-3; 7 bases are a match to TRBD1. CDR1 SGHRS and CDR2 YFSETQ come from the germline V gene. Losses at the gene ends were 1 base for V and 0 bases for J; bases not matched to a gene: 14. The CDR3 extends over 19 amino acids. The CDR3 protein is CASSLPLGTARTSTDTQYF. The CDR3 DNA reads TGCGCCAGCAGCTTGCCCCTTGGGACAGCGAGGACTAGCACAGATACGCAGTATTTT.

The chain carries TRBV30 and TRBJ1-3; a possible D gene is TRBD1 (5 bases). The CDR3 contains 14 residues. Trimming took 3 bases from V and 2 from J, leaving 11 bases between them. Germline V gene data show CDR1 as GTSNPN and CDR2 as SVGIG (reference sequence). CDR3 sequence (DNA): TGTGCCTGGAGCGGACAAAGGACTGGAAACACCATATATTTT. Amino acid sequence: CAWSGQRTGNTIYF.

This clone was seen a few times. The J gene is TRBJ2-5, the V gene TRBV19, with 13 bases that match TRBD2. This CDR3 has 14 residues. With 7 bases clipped from V and 4 bases from J, the junction kept 3 bases outside the gene matches. Germline V gene data show CDR1 as LNHDA and CDR2 as SQIVND (reference sequence). This chain's CDR3 is CASMRLAGGETQYF. The CDR3 DNA sequence: TGTGCCAGTATGCGACTAGCGGGAGGAGAGACCCAGTACTTC.

This clone was found a few times. In nucleotides, the CDR3 is TGTGCCAGTAGCCTCGGACTAGCGGGAGACGTAGATACGCAGTATTTT. It codes for CASSLGLAGDVDTQYF. V is TRBV19 and J is TRBJ2-3; 13 bases are a match to TRBD2. Per the germline V gene, CDR1 is LNHDA and CDR2 is SQIVND (reference sequence). J lost 5 bases, V lost 6 bases, and 8 bases had no gene match. The CDR3 is 16 residues long.

The CDR3 spells CASSPRDSSMNTEAFF. CDR3 nucleotides: TGTGCCAGCAGCCCCCGGGACTCCTCGATGAACACTGAAGCTTTCTTT. The gene calls are TRBV5-6 and TRBJ1-1; TRBD1 is a possible D gene (5 bases). The CDR3 extends over 16 amino acids. Per germline, CDR1 SGHDT and CDR2 YYEEEE. V was pared by 4 bases and J by 0 bases, with 16 bases between. Full variable domain (outside the CDR3, taken from reference TRBV5-6 and TRBJ1-1): DAGVTQSPTHLIKTRGQQVTLRCSPKSGHDTVSWYQQALGQGPQFIFQYYEEEERQRGNFPDRFSGHQFPNYSSELNVNALLLGDSALYLCASSPRDSSMNTEAFFGQGTRLTVV.

The chain couples TRBV30 to TRBJ2-7; TRBD1 matches 7 bases. CDR3 length equals 12 residues. From germline, CDR1 is GTSNPN and CDR2 SVGIG (reference sequence). Unmatched junction bases numbered 1, after V lost 2 bases and J lost 3 bases. In DNA, the CDR3 is TGTGCCTGGAGTCAGGGGGACTACGAGCAGTACTTC. Its translation: CAWSQGDYEQYF.

This clone has a handful of counts. The chain couples TRBV2 to TRBJ2-2; D not resolved. V gave up 3 bases and J gave up 3 bases, with 2 bases separating them. Germline CDR1 reads SNHLY; CDR2 reads FYNNEI. This CDR3 region has 12 residues. DNA for the CDR3: TGTGCCAGCAGTGACGACACCGGGGAGCTGTTTTTT. Translated, it gives CASSDDTGELFF.

The chain couples TRBV28 to TRBJ1-5, with 8 positions matching TRBD1. The CDR3 is made up of 13 amino acids. The germline CDR1 and CDR2 sequences are MDHEN and SYDVKM. The J segment lost 6 bases and the V segment lost 6 bases, leaving 4 bases of the junction unmatched. The CDR3 reads CASRPTGVQPQHF. The CDR3 nucleotides are TGTGCCAGCAGACCGACAGGGGTTCAGCCCCAGCATTTT.

V usage is TRBV4-1 and J usage is TRBJ2-4, with 7 nucleotides matching TRBD2. The J segment lost 8 bases and the V segment lost 0 bases, leaving 7 bases of the junction unmatched. In germline, CDR1 is MGHRA, CDR2 YSYEKL. The CDR3 covers 15 residues. The CDR3 bases are TGCGCCAGCAGCCAAGATTGGGAGGGGCGGGACATTCAGTACTTC. Residues: CASSQDWEGRDIQYF.

The sample holds a few counts of this clone. V and J are TRBV4-1 and TRBJ2-7; 10 bases agree with TRBD1. CDR1 and CDR2 (germline): MGHRA, YSYEKL. This CDR3 spans 15 amino acids. V lost 1 base and J lost 5; bases outside the gene matches: 5. The CDR3 is CASSQALGTGDEQYF. CDR3 DNA sequence: TGCGCCAGCAGCCAAGCCCTTGGGACAGGGGACGAGCAGTACTTC.

This clone was counted between two and nine times. The chain has TRBV11-2 and TRBJ2-7, with 7 bases aligning to TRBD1. Losses at the gene ends were 1 base for V and 12 bases for J; bases not matched to a gene: 9. The CDR3 runs to 13 residues. Germline CDR1 SGHAT, CDR2 FQNNGV. Here the CDR3 reads CASSLGDDRVLYF. CDR3 bases: TGTGCCAGCAGCTTAGGGGACGACAGGGTCTTGTACTTC.

This rearrangement joins TRBV11-2 to TRBJ1-1, with a weak D call TRBD1 (5 bases). The V end was cut by 0 bases, the J end by 9 bases, with 8 bases between. Germline CDR1 and CDR2: SGHAT and FQNNGV. This CDR3 is 12 amino acids long. In nucleotides, the CDR3 is TGTGCCAGCAGCTTAGACAGGGTGCAAGCTTTCTTT. It codes for CASSLDRVQAFF.

This clone is a singleton in its sample. The rearrangement links TRBV19 to TRBJ1-2, with 10 bases that match TRBD1. The V gene's germline CDR1 is LNHDA and CDR2 SQIVND (reference sequence). The CDR3 runs to 17 residues. The trim removed 3 bases at V and 6 bases at J, leaving 13 bases unmatched. CDR3 residues: CASSIPGTGALRNGYTF. For the CDR3, the DNA is TGTGCCAGTAGTATCCCTGGGACAGGGGCGCTTCGGAATGGCTACACCTTC.

The chain links TRBV30 to TRBJ2-7; 8 nucleotides line up with TRBD1. Trimming at V came to 3 bases and at J to 0 bases, leaving 4 bases not matched to a gene. The CDR3 runs to 14 residues. Germline V gene data show CDR1 as GTSNPN and CDR2 as SVGIG (reference sequence). CDR3 coding DNA: TGTGCCTGGAGCAGGACAGGGAGCTCCTACGAGCAGTACTTC. It translates to CAWSRTGSSYEQYF.

This clone was detected only a few times. This sequence joins TRBV14 and TRBJ1-1; possible D gene TRBD1, 5 bases. The CDR3 contains 14 residues. CDR1 SGHDN and CDR2 FVKESK come from the germline V gene. Trimming shortened V by 1 base and J by 11 bases, and 17 bases separated the two germline ends. CDR3 region: CASSQGLRVSRAFF. The CDR3 DNA sequence: TGTGCCAGCAGCCAAGGACTCAGGGTTTCTCGCGCTTTCTTT.

The chain employs TRBV28 and TRBJ1-5; TRBD1 matches at 7 bases. J was trimmed by 5 bases and V by 7 bases; bases with no gene match: 11. Germline lookup yields CDR1 MDHEN and CDR2 SYDVKM. The CDR3 extends over 15 amino acids. CDR3: CASKIDRERYQPQHF. The CDR3 region has the DNA TGTGCCAGCAAAATAGACAGGGAAAGGTATCAGCCCCAGCATTTT.

This rearrangement joins TRBV27 to TRBJ2-2; 7 bases agree with TRBD1. The CDR3 contains 15 residues. The germline CDR1 and CDR2 sequences are MNHEY and SMNVEV (reference sequence). Trimming took 6 bases from V and 1 from J; bases not matched to a gene: 5. Written as DNA, the CDR3 is TGTGCCAGCAGCCGTCGGACAGGGAACACCGGGGAGCTGTTTTTT. Its translation: CASSRRTGNTGELFF.

This chain uses TRBV9 with TRBJ1-2; tentative D call: TRBD1 (6 bases). Trimming took 1 base from V and 1 from J, leaving 17 bases between them. The CDR3 length is 17 residues. Germline CDR1 reads SGDLS; CDR2 reads YYNGEE. DNA for the CDR3: TGTGCCAGCAGCGTATCCCAGGGGCCAAGGGGTAACTATGGCTACACCTTC. Translated, it gives CASSVSQGPRGNYGYTF.

This chain uses TRBV9 with TRBJ2-3, with a possible D match to TRBD2 (5 bases). Between the trimmed V and J ends, which lost 3 bases and 3 bases, there was a span of 11 bases. The CDR3 is 14 residues long. Germline CDR1 is SGDLS and CDR2 is YYNGEE. The CDR3 nucleotides are TGTGCCAGCAGCGACCAGGAGGCTACAGATACGCAGTATTTT. Translation gives CASSDQEATDTQYF.

The V and J genes are TRBV19 and TRBJ1-2; the D is unclear. The CDR3 length is 13 residues. Germline V gene sequence: CDR1 LNHDA, CDR2 SQIVND (reference sequence). Between the trimmed V and J ends, which lost 8 bases and 8 bases, there was a span of 18 bases. CDR3 sequence: CASRTPGIYGYTF. CDR3 bases: TGTGCCAGTCGGACTCCGGGAATCTACGGCTACACCTTC.

Sample share makes this clone medium-sized (0.01 to 0.1%). This rearrangement joins TRBV7-2 to TRBJ1-5; D is perhaps TRBD1 (5 bases). V was clipped by 2 bases and J by 5 bases, with 10 bases between them. Germline V gives CDR1 SGHTA, CDR2 FQGNSA. The CDR3 extends over 14 amino acids. The CDR3 DNA sequence: TGTGCCAGCAGCTTAAAGCAGGGCTATCAGCCCCAGCATTTT. The encoded protein is CASSLKQGYQPQHF.

CDR3 DNA sequence: TGTGCCAGCAGCTTTAACGGGGAGCTGTTTTTT. As protein: CASSFNGELFF. J is TRBJ2-2 and V is TRBV7-2; D remains unclear. The CDR3 runs to 11 residues. Trimming pared 3 bases from V and 7 bases from J, leaving 3 bases between. The germline gives CDR1 SGHTA, CDR2 FQGNSA. The whole variable domain, filled in from reference TRBV7-2 and TRBJ2-2, reads GAGVSQSPSNKVTEKGKDVELRCDPISGHTALYWYRQSLGQGLEFLIYFQGNSAPDKSGLPSDRFSAERTGGSVSTLTIQRTQQEDSAVYLCASSFNGELFFGEGSRLTVL.

The rearrangement joins TRBV9 to TRBJ1-1; D possibly corresponds to TRBD1 (6 bases). CDR3 length: 16 amino acids. Germline V gene lookup returns CDR1 SGDLS and CDR2 YYNGEE. V gave up 4 bases and J gave up 4 bases, with 20 bases separating them. CDR3 region: CASSLRGGEEGTEAFF. The CDR3 nucleotides read TGTGCCAGCAGCCTCAGAGGGGGGGAAGAAGGCACTGAAGCTTTCTTT.

This sequence joins TRBV29-1 and TRBJ1-5; D possibly corresponds to TRBD1 (6 bases). This CDR3 region has 14 residues. Trimming stripped 6 bases from V and 6 bases from J, with 18 bases between. Per germline, CDR1 SQVTM and CDR2 ANQGSEA. In DNA form, the CDR3 reads TGCAGCGTAGCCTCGGGGGGGGCCACTCAGCCCCAGCATTTT. Its translation: CSVASGGATQPQHF.